These T cell receptor beta chains were read from a single sample in a study of Ad26.COV2.S vaccination and SARS-CoV-2 variants. Here immunoSEQ multiplex PCR was the method, and the copy in TCRdb shows in-frame clones only, minus some. The sample holds 250,000 or so clones; about 83% are singletons and the top ten take nearly 3%. The sample here was peripheral blood, taken in a trial of Ad26.COV2.S vaccine versus placebo. These TCRs come from a person aged 18 to 59 who received the Ad26.COV2.S COVID-19 vaccine or a placebo. Both conserved end residues are part of each CDR3. Fields, in order: J gene, D gene, clone size, V gene, CDR3 protein, CDR3 DNA. A D gene is named only where the DNA matches it firmly. Only some rows state a clone size, as once, few, many or a class for expanded clones.

J gene: TRBJ2-5; D gene: NA; clone size: NA; V gene: TRBV9; CDR3 protein: CASSVVGGGETQYF; CDR3 DNA: TGTGCCAGCAGCGTAGTTGGAGGAGGAGAGACCCAGTACTTC
J gene: TRBJ2-6; D gene: NA; clone size: NA; V gene: TRBV19; CDR3 protein: CASSIDPGSGANVLTF; CDR3 DNA: TGTGCCAGTAGTATAGATCCGGGCTCTGGGGCCAACGTCCTGACTTTC
J gene: TRBJ2-7; D gene: TRBD1; clone size: NA; V gene: TRBV27; CDR3 protein: CASSHVSGTGVSYEQYF; CDR3 DNA: TGTGCCAGCAGTCACGTCTCCGGGACAGGGGTCTCCTACGAGCAGTACTTC
J gene: TRBJ2-7; D gene: NA; clone size: NA; V gene: TRBV10-3; CDR3 protein: CAISEQGSYEQYF; CDR3 DNA: TGTGCCATCAGTGAGCAGGGCTCCTACGAGCAGTACTTC
J gene: TRBJ1-5; D gene: TRBD1; clone size: NA; V gene: TRBV30; CDR3 protein: CAWSVGGGNQPQHF; CDR3 DNA: TGTGCCTGGAGTGTAGGAGGGGGCAACCAGCCCCAGCATTTT
J gene: TRBJ2-4; D gene: NA; clone size: NA; V gene: TRBV6-1; CDR3 protein: CASSDKVGPKGGNIQYF; CDR3 DNA: TGTGCCAGCAGTGATAAAGTGGGCCCCAAGGGGGGAAACATTCAGTACTTC
J gene: TRBJ2-2; D gene: NA; clone size: NA; V gene: TRBV11-2; CDR3 protein: CASSLGARANTGELFF; CDR3 DNA: TGTGCCAGCAGCTTAGGGGCCCGGGCAAACACCGGGGAGCTGTTTTTT
J gene: TRBJ1-2; D gene: TRBD1; clone size: once; V gene: TRBV5-1; CDR3 protein: CASMGQGANYGYTF; CDR3 DNA: TGCGCCAGCATGGGACAGGGGGCTAACTATGGCTACACCTTC
J gene: TRBJ1-5; D gene: NA; clone size: NA; V gene: TRBV12-3/TRBV12-4; CDR3 protein: CASSRYFNQPQHF; CDR3 DNA: TGTGCCAGCAGCCGCTATTTTAATCAGCCCCAGCATTTT
J gene: TRBJ1-2; D gene: TRBD1; clone size: once; V gene: TRBV6-6; CDR3 protein: CASRDPSGTGGGGYTF; CDR3 DNA: TGTGCCAGCAGGGACCCTTCCGGGACAGGGGGCGGTGGCTACACCTTC
J gene: TRBJ1-1; D gene: NA; clone size: NA; V gene: TRBV2; CDR3 protein: CASSALKGVTEAFF; CDR3 DNA: TGTGCCAGCAGCGCCTTAAAAGGGGTCACTGAAGCTTTCTTT
J gene: TRBJ2-7; D gene: NA; clone size: NA; V gene: TRBV11-2; CDR3 protein: CASSLGGAGYEQYF; CDR3 DNA: TGTGCCAGCAGCTTAGGGGGAGCGGGCTACGAGCAGTACTTC
J gene: TRBJ2-5; D gene: TRBD2; clone size: NA; V gene: TRBV11-2; CDR3 protein: CASSFGAGGKETQYF; CDR3 DNA: TGTGCCAGCAGCTTCGGAGCGGGGGGTAAAGAGACCCAGTACTTC
J gene: TRBJ2-5; D gene: NA; clone size: NA; V gene: TRBV5-1; CDR3 protein: CASSSRGGQETQYF; CDR3 DNA: TGCGCCAGCAGCTCCAGGGGGGGACAAGAGACCCAGTACTTC
J gene: TRBJ1-1; D gene: NA; clone size: NA; V gene: TRBV6-6; CDR3 protein: CASRAGERAFF; CDR3 DNA: TGTGCCAGCAGGGCAGGGGAAAGGGCTTTCTTT
J gene: TRBJ2-6; D gene: NA; clone size: NA; V gene: TRBV23-1; CDR3 protein: CASSPCTSLGANVLTF; CDR3 DNA: TGCGCCAGCAGTCCCTGCACCTCTCTGGGGGCCAACGTCCTGACTTTC
J gene: TRBJ2-1; D gene: NA; clone size: NA; V gene: TRBV7-9; CDR3 protein: CASSLASGVSEQFF; CDR3 DNA: TGTGCCAGCAGCTTAGCGTCGGGTGTCTCTGAGCAGTTCTTC
J gene: TRBJ2-3; D gene: TRBD2; clone size: NA; V gene: TRBV7-9; CDR3 protein: CASSFSLAGVWATQYF; CDR3 DNA: TGTGCCAGCAGCTTTTCTCTAGCGGGGGTATGGGCTACGCAGTATTTT
J gene: TRBJ1-3; D gene: NA; clone size: once; V gene: TRBV6-5; CDR3 protein: CASSYSSGTGNTIYF; CDR3 DNA: TGTGCCAGCAGTTACTCGAGCGGGACTGGAAACACCATATATTTT
J gene: TRBJ2-4; D gene: TRBD2; clone size: few; V gene: TRBV14; CDR3 protein: CASSQAGGRNIQYF; CDR3 DNA: TGTGCCAGCAGCCAAGCGGGAGGCAGAAACATTCAGTACTTC
J gene: TRBJ2-3; D gene: TRBD2; clone size: NA; V gene: TRBV5-5; CDR3 protein: CASSLERTSVTDTQYF; CDR3 DNA: TGTGCCAGCAGCTTGGAGAGGACTAGCGTCACAGATACGCAGTATTTT
J gene: TRBJ2-6; D gene: NA; clone size: NA; V gene: TRBV10-3; CDR3 protein: CAIRQGSGANVLTF; CDR3 DNA: TGTGCCATCAGACAGGGCTCTGGGGCCAACGTCCTGACTTTC
J gene: TRBJ2-6; D gene: NA; clone size: NA; V gene: TRBV3-1/TRBV3-2; CDR3 protein: CASSQIYRAQEGLTF; CDR3 DNA: TGTGCCAGCAGCCAAATCTACAGGGCCCAGGAGGGGCTGACTTTC
J gene: TRBJ2-3; D gene: TRBD2; clone size: NA; V gene: TRBV15; CDR3 protein: CATSGSAGGPDTQYF; CDR3 DNA: TGTGCCACCAGCGGCTCAGCGGGAGGGCCGGATACGCAGTATTTT
J gene: TRBJ1-5; D gene: TRBD1; clone size: NA; V gene: TRBV4-1; CDR3 protein: CASSQDLWGQGTQPQHF; CDR3 DNA: TGCGCCAGCAGCCAAGATCTTTGGGGACAGGGGACTCAGCCCCAGCATTTT
J gene: TRBJ1-3; D gene: TRBD1; clone size: NA; V gene: TRBV10-3; CDR3 protein: CAISHGEGGGDTIYF; CDR3 DNA: TGTGCCATCAGCCATGGTGAAGGGGGCGGGGACACCATATATTTT
J gene: TRBJ1-2; D gene: NA; clone size: once; V gene: TRBV6-1; CDR3 protein: CASSEGGQRGYGYTF; CDR3 DNA: TGTGCCAGCAGTGAAGGTGGACAGAGGGGCTATGGCTACACCTTC
J gene: TRBJ1-4; D gene: NA; clone size: NA; V gene: TRBV25-1; CDR3 protein: CASSEQGLTNEKLFF; CDR3 DNA: TGTGCCAGCAGTGAGCAGGGGTTGACTAATGAAAAACTGTTTTTT
J gene: TRBJ1-4; D gene: TRBD1; clone size: NA; V gene: TRBV5-1; CDR3 protein: CASRPGQQNEKLFF; CDR3 DNA: TGCGCCAGCAGACCGGGACAGCAAAATGAAAAACTGTTTTTT
J gene: TRBJ2-3; D gene: NA; clone size: NA; V gene: TRBV19; CDR3 protein: CASRGRSGRTDTQYF; CDR3 DNA: TGTGCCAGTAGGGGACGGTCTGGTCGCACAGATACGCAGTATTTT
J gene: TRBJ2-1; D gene: TRBD2; clone size: NA; V gene: TRBV3-1/TRBV3-2; CDR3 protein: CASSLTSGSNSYNEQFF; CDR3 DNA: TGTGCCAGCAGCCTGACTAGCGGGAGCAACTCCTACAATGAGCAGTTCTTC
J gene: TRBJ1-2; D gene: NA; clone size: once; V gene: TRBV29-1; CDR3 protein: CSVEEGAKGYTF; CDR3 DNA: TGCAGCGTTGAAGAGGGGGCGAAAGGCTACACCTTC
J gene: TRBJ1-1; D gene: NA; clone size: NA; V gene: TRBV6-1; CDR3 protein: CASSEAAAVAFF; CDR3 DNA: TGTGCCAGCAGTGAAGCGGCGGCTGTCGCTTTCTTT
J gene: TRBJ2-7; D gene: NA; clone size: NA; V gene: TRBV10-3; CDR3 protein: CAISVTGSYEQYF; CDR3 DNA: TGTGCCATCAGCGTAACAGGATCCTACGAGCAGTACTTC
J gene: TRBJ1-1; D gene: TRBD1; clone size: NA; V gene: TRBV3-1/TRBV3-2; CDR3 protein: CASSPGGTVDTEAFF; CDR3 DNA: TGTGCCAGCAGCCCAGGGGGCACGGTCGACACTGAAGCTTTCTTT
J gene: TRBJ1-2; D gene: NA; clone size: NA; V gene: TRBV18; CDR3 protein: CASSQQGPSGYTF; CDR3 DNA: TGTGCCAGCTCGCAACAGGGCCCCAGTGGCTACACCTTC
J gene: TRBJ2-2; D gene: NA; clone size: NA; V gene: TRBV13; CDR3 protein: CASSQRITGELFF; CDR3 DNA: TGTGCCAGCAGCCAACGAATCACCGGGGAGCTGTTTTTT
J gene: TRBJ2-2; D gene: NA; clone size: NA; V gene: TRBV7-6; CDR3 protein: CASSLGRGAEPGGELFF; CDR3 DNA: TGTGCCAGCAGCTTAGGCCGAGGAGCGGAGCCCGGCGGGGAGCTGTTTTTT
J gene: TRBJ1-5; D gene: NA; clone size: NA; V gene: TRBV10-3; CDR3 protein: CAISTRGGPNQPQHF; CDR3 DNA: TGTGCCATCAGTACCCGCGGAGGTCCCAATCAGCCCCAGCATTTT
J gene: TRBJ1-2; D gene: NA; clone size: NA; V gene: TRBV13; CDR3 protein: CASSLTGTANYGYTF; CDR3 DNA: TGTGCCAGCAGCCTAACCGGGACGGCAAACTATGGCTACACCTTC